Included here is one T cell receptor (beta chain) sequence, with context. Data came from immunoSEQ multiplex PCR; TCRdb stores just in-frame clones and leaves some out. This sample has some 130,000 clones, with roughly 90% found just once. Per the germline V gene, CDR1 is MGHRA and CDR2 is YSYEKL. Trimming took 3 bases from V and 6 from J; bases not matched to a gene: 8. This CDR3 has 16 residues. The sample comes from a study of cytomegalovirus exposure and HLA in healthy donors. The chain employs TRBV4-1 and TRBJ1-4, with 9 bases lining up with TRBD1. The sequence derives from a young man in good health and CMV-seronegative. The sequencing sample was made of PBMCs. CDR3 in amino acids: CASSQPRQGVHEKLFF. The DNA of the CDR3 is TGCGCCAGCAGCCAGCCCAGACAGGGGGTTCATGAAAAACTGTTTTTT.